This T cell receptor beta chain stems from a study of a mutant IDH1 vaccine in newly diagnosed glioma. Study-wide results and caveats: Pseudoprogression apparently tracked independently of changes in top peripheral T cell clonotypes.

Regarding time point: week 35, safety follow-up. A single vaccine dose contained 300 ug of mutant IDH1 20-mer peptide, and topical imiquimod was used with it. Vaccination of patients was performed eight times, in weeks 1, 3, 5, 7, 11, 15, 19 and 23. The germline V gene has CDR1 SNHLY and CDR2 FYNNEI. This CDR3 comprises 15 residues. The V segment lost 6 bases and the J segment 7 bases; nucleotides outside the gene matches: 11. Remarks on this clone: Antigen specificity is unknown.

Sequencing used immunoSEQ multiplex PCR; TCRdb keeps in-frame clones, though not all of them. Found here are about 54,000 clones, 80% to 90% of them singletons; the top ten hold around 4.1%. The chain joins TRBV2 to TRBJ2-1, with 8 bases lining up with TRBD2. The starting material was PBMCs, obtained from a glioma patient whose treatment included an IDH1 peptide vaccine. The sequence derives from a woman aged 18-29 years with glioma. The DNA of the CDR3 is TGTGCCAGCAGAGCAGACGGGGGGGCGGGGAATGAGCAGTTCTTC. Protein product: CASRADGGAGNEQFF.